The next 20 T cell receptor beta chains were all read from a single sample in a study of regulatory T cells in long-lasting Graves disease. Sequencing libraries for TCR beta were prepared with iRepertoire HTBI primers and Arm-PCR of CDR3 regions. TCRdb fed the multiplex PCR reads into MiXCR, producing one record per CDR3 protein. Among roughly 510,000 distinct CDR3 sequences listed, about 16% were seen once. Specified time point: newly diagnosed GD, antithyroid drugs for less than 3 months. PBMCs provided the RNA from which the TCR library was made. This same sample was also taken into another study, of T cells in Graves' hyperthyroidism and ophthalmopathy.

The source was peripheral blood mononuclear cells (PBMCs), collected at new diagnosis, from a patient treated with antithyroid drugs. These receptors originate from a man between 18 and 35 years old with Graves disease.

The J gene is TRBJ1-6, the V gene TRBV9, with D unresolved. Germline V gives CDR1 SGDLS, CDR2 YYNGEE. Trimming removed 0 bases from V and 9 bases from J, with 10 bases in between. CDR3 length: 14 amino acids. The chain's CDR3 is CASSVEQRGSPLHF. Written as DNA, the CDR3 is TGTGCCAGCAGCGTAGAACAGCGAGGTTCACCCCTCCACTTT.

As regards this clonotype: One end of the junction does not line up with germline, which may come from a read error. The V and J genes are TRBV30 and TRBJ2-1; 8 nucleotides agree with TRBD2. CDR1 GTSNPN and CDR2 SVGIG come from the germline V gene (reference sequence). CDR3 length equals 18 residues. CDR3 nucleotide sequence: TGTGCCCGGGGGGGGGGAATTACCGGGTCTTCGACCGGCAATGCGCAGTTCTTC. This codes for CARGGGITGSSTGNAQFF. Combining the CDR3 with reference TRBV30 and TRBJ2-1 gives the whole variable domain SQTIHQWPATLVQPVGSPLSLECTVEGTSNPNLYWYRQAAGRGLQLLFYSVGIGQISSEVPQNLSASRPQDRQFILSSKKLLLSDSGFYLCARGGGITGSSTGNAQFFGPGTRLTVL.

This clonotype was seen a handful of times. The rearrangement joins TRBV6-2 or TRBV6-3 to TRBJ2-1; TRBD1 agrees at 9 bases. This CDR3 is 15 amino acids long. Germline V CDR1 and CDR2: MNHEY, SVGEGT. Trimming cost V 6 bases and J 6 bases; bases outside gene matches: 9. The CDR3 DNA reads TGTGCCAGCAGAGGAACAGGGGGCGTTAGCAATGAGCAGTTCTTC. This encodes CASRGTGGVSNEQFF.

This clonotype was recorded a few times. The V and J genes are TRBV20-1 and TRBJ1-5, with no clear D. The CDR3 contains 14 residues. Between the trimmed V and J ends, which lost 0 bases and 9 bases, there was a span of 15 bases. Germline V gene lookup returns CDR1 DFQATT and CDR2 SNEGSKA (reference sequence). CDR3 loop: CSARDHVGSLPQHF. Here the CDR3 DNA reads TGCAGTGCTAGAGATCATGTGGGCTCGTTGCCCCAGCATTTT.

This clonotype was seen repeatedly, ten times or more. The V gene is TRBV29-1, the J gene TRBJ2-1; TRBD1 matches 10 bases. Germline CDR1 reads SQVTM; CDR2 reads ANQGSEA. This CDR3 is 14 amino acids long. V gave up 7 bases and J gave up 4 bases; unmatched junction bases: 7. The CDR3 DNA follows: TGCAGCGGGGGCGGGACAGGGGTATACAATGAGCAGTTCTTC. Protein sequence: CSGGGTGVYNEQFF.

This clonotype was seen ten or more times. The CDR3 region has the DNA TGTGCCAGCAACCCAGATGACTCCCGATACTTC. This codes for CASNPDDSRYF. The rearrangement links TRBV6-1 to TRBJ2-7; D gene ambiguous. The CDR3 is made up of 11 amino acids. Germline lookup yields CDR1 MNHNS and CDR2 SASEGT. V lost 7 bases and J 13 bases, leaving 17 bases between the germline ends.

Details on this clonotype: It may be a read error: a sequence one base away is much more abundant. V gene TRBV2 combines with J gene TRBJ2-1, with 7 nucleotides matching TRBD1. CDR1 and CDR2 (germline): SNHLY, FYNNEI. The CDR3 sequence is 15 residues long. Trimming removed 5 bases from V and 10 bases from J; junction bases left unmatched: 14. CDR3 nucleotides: TGTGCCAGCAGTTCCTTCGCGACAGGGTCTGGCGAGCAGTTCTTC. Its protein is CASSSFATGSGEQFF.

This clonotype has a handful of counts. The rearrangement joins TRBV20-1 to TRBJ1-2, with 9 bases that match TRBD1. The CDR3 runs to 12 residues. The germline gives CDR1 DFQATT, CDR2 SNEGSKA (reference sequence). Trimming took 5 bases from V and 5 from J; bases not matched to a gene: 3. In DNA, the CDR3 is TGCAGTGCTGAGGACAGGGGATATGGCTACACCTTC. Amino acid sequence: CSAEDRGYGYTF.

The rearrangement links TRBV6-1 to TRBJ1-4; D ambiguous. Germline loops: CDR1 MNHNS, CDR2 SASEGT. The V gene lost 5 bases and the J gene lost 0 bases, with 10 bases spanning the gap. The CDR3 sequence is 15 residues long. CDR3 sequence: CASSPYQATNEKLFF. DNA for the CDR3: TGTGCCAGCAGTCCCTACCAAGCAACTAATGAAAAACTGTTTTTT.

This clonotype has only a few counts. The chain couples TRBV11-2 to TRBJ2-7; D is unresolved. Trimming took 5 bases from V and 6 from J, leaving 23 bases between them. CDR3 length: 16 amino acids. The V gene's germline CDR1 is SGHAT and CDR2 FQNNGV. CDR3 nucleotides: TGTGCCAGCAGCCCAGGCCCCACGCTAGTAGGCTCCGAGCAGTACTTC. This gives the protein CASSPGPTLVGSEQYF.

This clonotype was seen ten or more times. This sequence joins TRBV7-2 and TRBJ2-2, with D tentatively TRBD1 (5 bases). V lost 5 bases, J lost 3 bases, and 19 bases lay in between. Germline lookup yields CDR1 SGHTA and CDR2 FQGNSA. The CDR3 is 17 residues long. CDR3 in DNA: TGTGCCAGCAGCGCCAAGCTGGGGCCGATGTACACCGGGGAGCTGTTTTTT. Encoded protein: CASSAKLGPMYTGELFF.

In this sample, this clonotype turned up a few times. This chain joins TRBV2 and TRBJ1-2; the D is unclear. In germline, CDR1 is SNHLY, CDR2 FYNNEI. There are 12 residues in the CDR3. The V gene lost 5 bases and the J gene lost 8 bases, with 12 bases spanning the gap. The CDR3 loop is CASSSLAVGYTF. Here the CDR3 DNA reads TGTGCCAGCAGTTCACTCGCCGTCGGCTACACCTTC.

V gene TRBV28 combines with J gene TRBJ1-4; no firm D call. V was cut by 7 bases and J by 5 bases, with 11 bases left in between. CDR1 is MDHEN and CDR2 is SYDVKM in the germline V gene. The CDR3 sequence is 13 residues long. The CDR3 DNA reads TGTGCCAGCACTTCTTTCCCAAATGAAAAACTGTTTTTT. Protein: CASTSFPNEKLFF.

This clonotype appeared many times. This CDR3 reads CAWSIDTEAFF. The CDR3 bases are TGTGCCTGGAGTATCGACACTGAAGCTTTCTTT. This chain links TRBV30 with TRBJ1-1, with D unresolved. In germline, CDR1 is GTSNPN, CDR2 SVGIG (reference sequence). Trimming left V 2 bases short and J 3 bases short, with 4 bases between. The CDR3 is made up of 11 amino acids.

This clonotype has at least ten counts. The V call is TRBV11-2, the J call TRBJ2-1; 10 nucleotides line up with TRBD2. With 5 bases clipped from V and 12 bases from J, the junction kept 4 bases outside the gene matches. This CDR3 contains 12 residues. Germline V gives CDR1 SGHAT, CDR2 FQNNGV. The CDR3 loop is CASSRLAGGQFF. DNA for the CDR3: TGTGCCAGCAGCCGCTTAGCGGGAGGGCAGTTCTTC. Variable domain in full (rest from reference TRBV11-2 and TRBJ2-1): EAGVAQSPRYKIIEKRQSVAFWCNPISGHATLYWYQQILGQGPKLLIQFQNNGVVDDSQLPKDRFSAERLKGVDSTLKIQPAKLEDSAVYLCASSRLAGGQFFGPGTRLTVL.

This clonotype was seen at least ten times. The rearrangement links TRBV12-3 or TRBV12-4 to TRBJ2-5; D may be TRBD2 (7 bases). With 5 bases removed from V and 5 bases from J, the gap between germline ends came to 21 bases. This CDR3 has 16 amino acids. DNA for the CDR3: TGTGCCAGCAGTAAAGGGGGGGGCATAGGTGAGGAGACCCAGTACTTC. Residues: CASSKGGGIGEETQYF.

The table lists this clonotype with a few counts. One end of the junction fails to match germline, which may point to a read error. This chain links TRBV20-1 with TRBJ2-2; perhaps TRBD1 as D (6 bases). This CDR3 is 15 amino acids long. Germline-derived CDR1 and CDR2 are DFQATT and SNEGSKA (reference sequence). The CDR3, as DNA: TGCAGTGCTCGCCCGGGACACACGAACACCGGGGAGCTGTCTTTT. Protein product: CSARPGHTNTGELSF.

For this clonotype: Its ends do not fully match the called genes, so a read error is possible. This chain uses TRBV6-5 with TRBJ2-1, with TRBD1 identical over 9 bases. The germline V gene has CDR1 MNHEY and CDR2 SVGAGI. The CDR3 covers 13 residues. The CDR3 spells CASNYRGPNEQFF. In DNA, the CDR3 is TGTGCCAGCAATTACAGGGGGCCCAATGAGCAGTTCTTC.

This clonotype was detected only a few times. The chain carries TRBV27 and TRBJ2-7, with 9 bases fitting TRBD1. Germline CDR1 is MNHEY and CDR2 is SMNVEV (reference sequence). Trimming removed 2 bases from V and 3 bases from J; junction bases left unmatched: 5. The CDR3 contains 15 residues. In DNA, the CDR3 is TGTGCCAGCAGTTTAGCCGGGACAGGGTACTACGAGCAGTACTTC. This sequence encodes CASSLAGTGYYEQYF.

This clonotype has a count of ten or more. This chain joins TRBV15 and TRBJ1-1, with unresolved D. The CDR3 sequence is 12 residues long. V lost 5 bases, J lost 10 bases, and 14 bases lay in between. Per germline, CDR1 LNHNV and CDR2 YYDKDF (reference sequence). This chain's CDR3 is CATSPSGGRAFF. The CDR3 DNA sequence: TGTGCCACCAGCCCAAGTGGAGGTCGAGCTTTCTTT.